This TCR beta chain was sequenced in a study of blood T cell repertoires in COVID-19. Whole-study context: Some COVID-19 samples were acute and others convalescent; all came from the United States, Italy and Spain.

In the authors' workflow: Estimated nucleated cell counts came from reference gene primer amplification. Produced via immunoSEQ multiplex PCR; TCRdb's table is partial and in-frame only. V, J and clone size derive from that table, while D and trimming were established from the DNA sequence. The sample contains about 190,000 clones, around 80% of which appear only once. The sequence came from a woman in her fifties or sixties with acute or convalescent COVID-19. Sequences were obtained from peripheral blood.

CDR3 DNA sequence: TGTGCCAGCAGTCCACTATCGGTAGCCCGAGTCGCAGATACGCAGTATTTT. Protein product: CASSPLSVARVADTQYF. The genes are TRBV27 and TRBJ2-3; D gene unclear. The CDR3 spans 17 residues. Germline-derived CDR1 and CDR2 are MNHEY and SMNVEV (reference sequence). V was pared by 5 bases and J by 4 bases, with 22 bases between.